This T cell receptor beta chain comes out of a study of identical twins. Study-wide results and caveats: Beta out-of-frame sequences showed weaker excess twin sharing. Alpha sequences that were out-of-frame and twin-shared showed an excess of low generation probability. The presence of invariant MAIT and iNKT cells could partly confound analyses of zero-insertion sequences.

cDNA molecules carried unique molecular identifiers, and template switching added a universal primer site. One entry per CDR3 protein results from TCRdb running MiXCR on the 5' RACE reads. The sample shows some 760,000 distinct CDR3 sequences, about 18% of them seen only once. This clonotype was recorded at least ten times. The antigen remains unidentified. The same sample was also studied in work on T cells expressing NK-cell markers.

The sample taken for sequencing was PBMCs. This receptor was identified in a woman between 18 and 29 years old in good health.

Here the CDR3 DNA reads TGTGCCAGCAGCCCCCCCACCTACGAGCAGTACTTC. Amino acid sequence: CASSPPTYEQYF. The V and J genes are TRBV7-9 and TRBJ2-7; D unresolved. CDR3 length: 12 residues. V shed 5 bases and J shed 2 bases, with 7 bases lying between them. Germline loops: CDR1 SEHNR, CDR2 FQNEAQ (reference sequence).